This entry is about one TCR beta chain. This sample stems from a study of control samples from healthy donors and cancer patients. Sequencing used immunoSEQ multiplex PCR; TCRdb keeps in-frame clones, though not all of them. The table shows 75,000 or so clones, with roughly nine tenths occurring only once. Trimming took 5 bases from V and 8 from J; bases not matched to a gene: 13. Germline V gene sequence: CDR1 SGHTA, CDR2 FQGNSA. The CDR3 extends over 15 amino acids. The TCR comes from a man in his fifties or sixties with colorectal cancer. This sequence joins TRBV7-2 and TRBJ1-2, with TRBD1 matching over 8 bases. Sample: PBMCs. The CDR3 region has the DNA TGTGCCAGCAGCCCCGGGACAGGACTATCGGGGGGCTACACCTTC. This translates into CASSPGTGLSGGYTF.